Listed below are T cell receptor beta chains from one sample, sequenced in a study of T cell responses to AZD1222 COVID-19 vaccine. The repertoire was sequenced with immunoSEQ multiplex PCR; TCRdb's copy has only in-frame clones and lacks some. Of some 150,000 clones listed, over 90% are singletons. This specimen was peripheral blood, taken on day 0 of AZD1222 vaccination. The receptors here all came from an adult in good health. Each CDR3 is given with its conserved first and last residue. The order of the fields is D gene, clone size, V gene, J gene, CDR3 protein, CDR3 DNA. The D gene is left open where the match is weak. Rows may omit the clone size; those that give it use once, few, many or a size class.

D gene: .
clone size: .
V gene: TRBV7-8
J gene: TRBJ1-4
CDR3 protein: CASSFRVDGEKLFF
CDR3 DNA: TGTGCCAGCAGCTTCAGGGTCGATGGTGAAAAACTGTTTTTT

D gene: .
clone size: .
V gene: TRBV7-2
J gene: TRBJ2-1
CDR3 protein: CASSPASLYNEQFF
CDR3 DNA: TGTGCCAGCAGCCCAGCGAGTTTGTACAATGAGCAGTTCTTC

D gene: TRBD1
clone size: once
V gene: TRBV24-1
J gene: TRBJ2-7
CDR3 protein: CATRPRGPRYEQYF
CDR3 DNA: TGTGCCACCAGACCCAGGGGGCCCCGATACGAGCAGTACTTC

D gene: TRBD2
clone size: .
V gene: TRBV2
J gene: TRBJ2-1
CDR3 protein: CASSEGVAGGRGEQFF
CDR3 DNA: TGTGCCAGCAGTGAAGGAGTAGCGGGGGGGCGCGGTGAGCAGTTCTTC

D gene: TRBD2
clone size: .
V gene: TRBV5-5
J gene: TRBJ2-7
CDR3 protein: CASSLSGSSIYEQYF
CDR3 DNA: TGTGCCAGCAGCCTTAGCGGGAGTAGCATCTACGAGCAGTACTTC

D gene: TRBD1
clone size: .
V gene: TRBV18
J gene: TRBJ1-6
CDR3 protein: CASSSQNRGISPLHF
CDR3 DNA: TGTGCCAGCTCATCACAGAACAGGGGGATTTCACCCCTCCACTTT

D gene: .
clone size: .
V gene: TRBV5-4
J gene: TRBJ2-7
CDR3 protein: CASSTGTRPEYF
CDR3 DNA: TGTGCCAGCAGCACCGGGACCCGACCGGAGTACTTC

D gene: TRBD2
clone size: .
V gene: TRBV4-3
J gene: TRBJ2-7
CDR3 protein: CASSQDRTSEQYF
CDR3 DNA: TGCGCCAGCAGCCAAGATCGGACTAGCGAGCAGTACTTC

D gene: TRBD1
clone size: .
V gene: TRBV3-1/TRBV3-2
J gene: TRBJ1-2
CDR3 protein: CASSLDRVGVYTF
CDR3 DNA: TGTGCCAGCAGTCTGGACAGGGTGGGAGTTTACACCTTC

D gene: .
clone size: .
V gene: TRBV19
J gene: TRBJ2-7
CDR3 protein: CASSIVGGTDSYYEQYF
CDR3 DNA: TGTGCCAGTAGTATAGTCGGCGGGACAGATTCCTACTACGAGCAGTACTTC

D gene: .
clone size: .
V gene: TRBV7-2
J gene: TRBJ2-1
CDR3 protein: CASSSGSRNEQFF
CDR3 DNA: TGTGCCAGCAGCTCAGGGTCGCGGAATGAGCAGTTCTTC

D gene: TRBD1
clone size: .
V gene: TRBV27
J gene: TRBJ2-7
CDR3 protein: CASSLRGRASYEQYF
CDR3 DNA: TGTGCCAGCAGTCTCAGGGGGCGCGCTTCCTACGAGCAGTACTTC

D gene: .
clone size: .
V gene: TRBV15
J gene: TRBJ2-2
CDR3 protein: CATSSLEPGELFF
CDR3 DNA: TGTGCCACCAGCTCCCTGGAGCCCGGGGAGCTGTTTTTT

D gene: .
clone size: once
V gene: TRBV29-1
J gene: TRBJ2-1
CDR3 protein: CSVTPVESPSSHEQFF
CDR3 DNA: TGCAGCGTGACCCCTGTGGAAAGCCCTTCTTCCCACGAGCAGTTCTTC

D gene: .
clone size: .
V gene: TRBV27
J gene: TRBJ1-2
CDR3 protein: CASSSVGAASFSSYGYTF
CDR3 DNA: TGTGCCAGCAGTTCGGTAGGGGCCGCTTCGTTCTCTAGCTATGGCTACACCTTC

D gene: .
clone size: .
V gene: TRBV9
J gene: TRBJ2-4
CDR3 protein: CASRPFKGKNIQYF
CDR3 DNA: TGTGCCAGCAGACCTTTTAAGGGCAAAAACATTCAGTACTTC

D gene: .
clone size: .
V gene: TRBV28
J gene: TRBJ1-5
CDR3 protein: CASSGGISGVHQPQHF
CDR3 DNA: TGTGCCAGCAGTGGGGGGATATCGGGGGTCCATCAGCCCCAGCATTTT

D gene: .
clone size: few
V gene: TRBV5-4
J gene: TRBJ1-1
CDR3 protein: CASTSRNRDGNTEAFF
CDR3 DNA: TGTGCCAGCACCTCCCGAAACAGGGACGGAAACACTGAAGCTTTCTTT

D gene: .
clone size: .
V gene: TRBV10-3
J gene: TRBJ2-5
CDR3 protein: CAISYQETQYF
CDR3 DNA: TGTGCCATCAGTTACCAAGAGACCCAGTACTTC

D gene: TRBD1
clone size: .
V gene: TRBV7-9
J gene: TRBJ1-6
CDR3 protein: CASSHVTGGNNSPLHF
CDR3 DNA: TGTGCCAGCAGCCATGTGACAGGGGGCAATAATTCACCCCTCCACTTT

D gene: TRBD2
clone size: .
V gene: TRBV29-1
J gene: TRBJ2-2
CDR3 protein: CSAGLAGGTGELFF
CDR3 DNA: TGCAGCGCGGGACTAGCGGGGGGGACCGGGGAGCTGTTTTTT

D gene: .
clone size: .
V gene: TRBV5-1
J gene: TRBJ1-1
CDR3 protein: CASSRTSMNTEAFF
CDR3 DNA: TGCGCCAGCAGCCGGACCTCCATGAACACTGAAGCTTTCTTT

D gene: TRBD2
clone size: .
V gene: TRBV7-2
J gene: TRBJ2-7
CDR3 protein: CASSWGRLADYYEQYF
CDR3 DNA: TGTGCCAGCAGCTGGGGGAGACTAGCGGACTACTACGAGCAGTACTTC

D gene: .
clone size: .
V gene: TRBV29-1
J gene: TRBJ1-2
CDR3 protein: CSASGEVYGYTF
CDR3 DNA: TGCAGCGCGTCAGGGGAGGTCTATGGCTACACCTTC

D gene: TRBD2
clone size: .
V gene: TRBV30
J gene: TRBJ2-2
CDR3 protein: CAWREDRMSGRSGELFF
CDR3 DNA: TGTGCCTGGAGAGAGGACAGGATGAGCGGGAGGAGCGGGGAGCTGTTTTTT

D gene: TRBD1
clone size: .
V gene: TRBV9
J gene: TRBJ2-3
CDR3 protein: CASSGPGADRGRRWAQYF
CDR3 DNA: TGTGCCAGCAGCGGCCCAGGTGCCGACAGGGGCCGCCGGTGGGCGCAGTATTTT

D gene: .
clone size: .
V gene: TRBV29-1
J gene: TRBJ2-7
CDR3 protein: CSVEGQGGHEQYF
CDR3 DNA: TGCAGCGTTGAAGGTCAGGGGGGGCACGAGCAGTACTTC

D gene: .
clone size: .
V gene: TRBV4-3
J gene: TRBJ1-4
CDR3 protein: CATRTVANEKLFF
CDR3 DNA: TGCGCCACCAGGACAGTCGCTAATGAAAAACTGTTTTTT

D gene: .
clone size: .
V gene: TRBV12-3/TRBV12-4
J gene: TRBJ1-1
CDR3 protein: CASSPTGAFF
CDR3 DNA: TGTGCCAGCAGCCCGACTGGGGCTTTCTTT

D gene: .
clone size: .
V gene: TRBV7-2
J gene: TRBJ1-1
CDR3 protein: CASSLVQGTEAFF
CDR3 DNA: TGTGCCAGCAGCTTAGTACAGGGCACTGAAGCTTTCTTT

D gene: TRBD1
clone size: .
V gene: TRBV9
J gene: TRBJ2-5
CDR3 protein: CASSVDDRGETQYF
CDR3 DNA: TGTGCCAGCAGCGTAGACGACAGGGGCGAGACCCAGTACTTC

D gene: .
clone size: .
V gene: TRBV7-3
J gene: TRBJ1-3
CDR3 protein: CASSLDHGAGNTIYF
CDR3 DNA: TGTGCCAGCAGCTTAGATCACGGGGCTGGAAACACCATATATTTT

D gene: TRBD1
clone size: .
V gene: TRBV7-2
J gene: TRBJ1-2
CDR3 protein: CASSLGQGRTGYTF
CDR3 DNA: TGTGCCAGCAGCCTGGGACAGGGGAGAACTGGCTACACCTTC

D gene: .
clone size: once
V gene: TRBV30
J gene: TRBJ1-4
CDR3 protein: CAWNALQLNEKLFF
CDR3 DNA: TGTGCCTGGAATGCTTTACAGCTAAATGAAAAACTGTTTTTT

D gene: TRBD1
clone size: .
V gene: TRBV15
J gene: TRBJ1-2
CDR3 protein: CATSRDRTGAGYGYTF
CDR3 DNA: TGTGCCACCAGCAGAGATCGGACAGGGGCGGGCTATGGCTACACCTTC

D gene: TRBD2
clone size: .
V gene: TRBV15
J gene: TRBJ2-7
CDR3 protein: CATSPGLAGADYEQYF
CDR3 DNA: TGTGCCACCAGCCCTGGACTAGCGGGGGCCGACTACGAGCAGTACTTC

D gene: .
clone size: .
V gene: TRBV7-9
J gene: TRBJ1-1
CDR3 protein: CASSVQGNTEAFF
CDR3 DNA: TGTGCCAGCAGCGTACAGGGGAACACTGAAGCTTTCTTT

D gene: .
clone size: few
V gene: TRBV10-3
J gene: TRBJ2-7
CDR3 protein: CAISDRAYEQYF
CDR3 DNA: TGTGCCATCAGTGACAGAGCCTACGAGCAGTACTTC

D gene: .
clone size: .
V gene: TRBV7-7
J gene: TRBJ2-7
CDR3 protein: CASSAVEGSYEQYF
CDR3 DNA: TGTGCCAGCAGCGCCGTGGAGGGCTCCTACGAGCAGTACTTC

D gene: TRBD2
clone size: few
V gene: TRBV7-3
J gene: TRBJ2-7
CDR3 protein: CASSLEGGTFYEQYF
CDR3 DNA: TGTGCCAGCAGCTTAGAGGGAGGGACTTTCTACGAGCAGTACTTC

D gene: .
clone size: .
V gene: TRBV19
J gene: TRBJ1-3
CDR3 protein: CASSTGGTGNTIYF
CDR3 DNA: TGTGCCAGTAGTACCGGAGGTACTGGAAACACCATATATTTT

D gene: .
clone size: .
V gene: TRBV7-2
J gene: TRBJ1-1
CDR3 protein: CASSLQGRAFF
CDR3 DNA: TGTGCCAGCAGCTTACAGGGTCGGGCTTTCTTT

D gene: .
clone size: .
V gene: TRBV7-9
J gene: TRBJ2-3
CDR3 protein: CASSTTGNTDTQYF
CDR3 DNA: TGTGCCAGCAGCACGACAGGAAACACAGATACGCAGTATTTT

D gene: .
clone size: once
V gene: TRBV7-3
J gene: TRBJ2-7
CDR3 protein: CASSLDTISSEQYF
CDR3 DNA: TGTGCCAGCAGCCTTGACACAATTTCCTCCGAGCAGTACTTC

D gene: .
clone size: .
V gene: TRBV10-3
J gene: TRBJ1-5
CDR3 protein: CATLTELSNQPQHF
CDR3 DNA: TGTGCCACCCTGACAGAACTAAGCAATCAGCCCCAGCATTTT